This T cell receptor (beta chain) is from a study of blood T cell repertoires in COVID-19. Overall study context: From the United States, Italy and Spain came samples of acute and convalescent COVID-19. The cDNA or gDNA used as material had been derived from T cells, B-cell-depleted T cells, or PBMCs.

The germline V gene has CDR1 SGHRS and CDR2 YFSETQ. The CDR3 sequence is 15 residues long. Trimming at V came to 0 bases and at J to 4 bases, leaving 5 bases not matched to a gene. Per the authors' pipeline: For nucleated cells, counts were estimated from reference gene primer amplification. Sequencing was performed with immunoSEQ multiplex PCR; in TCRdb, only in-frame clones are kept and a portion is missing. The V and J calls and the clone size are those of that table, but D and trimming were determined from the DNA. The sample yields about 40,000 clones, 87% seen once. Input material: peripheral blood. The chain links TRBV5-1 to TRBJ2-7; 9 nucleotides align to TRBD1. The sequence was obtained from a woman older than 75 with active COVID-19. This chain's CDR3 is CASSLASGQGYEQYF. DNA of the CDR3: TGCGCCAGCAGCTTGGCCTCGGGACAGGGTTACGAGCAGTACTTC.